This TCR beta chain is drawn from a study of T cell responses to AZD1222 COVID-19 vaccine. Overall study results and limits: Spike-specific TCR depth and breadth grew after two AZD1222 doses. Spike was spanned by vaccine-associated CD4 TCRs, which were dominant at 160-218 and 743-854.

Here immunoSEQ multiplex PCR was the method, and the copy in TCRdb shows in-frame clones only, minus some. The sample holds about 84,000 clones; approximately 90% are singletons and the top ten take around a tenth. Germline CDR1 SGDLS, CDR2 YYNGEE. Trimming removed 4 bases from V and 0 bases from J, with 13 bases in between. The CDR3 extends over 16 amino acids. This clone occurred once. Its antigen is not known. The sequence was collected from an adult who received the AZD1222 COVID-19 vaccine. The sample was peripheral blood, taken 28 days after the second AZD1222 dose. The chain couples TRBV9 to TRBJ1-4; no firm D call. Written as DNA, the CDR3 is TGTGCCAGCAGCCCTCAGGCACGGGCAACTAATGAAAAACTGTTTTTT. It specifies CASSPQARATNEKLFF.